Listed below are T cell receptor beta chains from one sample, sequenced in a study of cytomegalovirus exposure and HLA in healthy donors. This table comes from immunoSEQ multiplex PCR, and its TCRdb copy is limited to in-frame clones, with some not included. There are 150,000 to 200,000 clones in the sample; roughly 80% occur only once, and approximately 2.1% lies in the top ten. The material sequenced was PBMCs. The receptors originated from a male donor in good health and CMV-seronegative. The CDR3 runs from the conserved cysteine through the conserved F or W. The order of the fields is D gene, J gene, V gene, clone size, CDR3 DNA, CDR3 protein. A D gene is named only where the DNA matches it firmly. Clone size is stated in some rows and not others, as once, few, many or a class when expanded.

>TRBD1|TRBJ2-7|TRBV6-1|.
TGTGCCAGCAGTGAAGCGCTTCTGGGACAGAACTACGAGCAGTACTTC
CASSEALLGQNYEQYF
>.|TRBJ2-1|TRBV4-1|.
TGCGCCAGCAGCCTTGGAGGGGGCGAGCAGTTCTTC
CASSLGGGEQFF
>TRBD1|TRBJ1-1|TRBV28|.
TGTGCCAGCAGTGTCCCCGGACAGGCTGAAGCTTTCTTT
CASSVPGQAEAFF
>TRBD1|TRBJ1-5|TRBV5-1|few
TGCGCCAGCAGCCAGGGGGCTGGGGATCAGCCCCAGCATTTT
CASSQGAGDQPQHF
>.|TRBJ2-1|TRBV19|once
TGTGCCAGTAGTACTTGGCAGAACAATGAGCAGTTCTTC
CASSTWQNNEQFF
>TRBD1|TRBJ2-7|TRBV2|.
TGTGCCAGCAGTGAACAAGGACAGGAGACCTACGAGCAGTACTTC
CASSEQGQETYEQYF
>TRBD1|TRBJ2-5|TRBV9|.
TGTGCCAGCAGCGTAGGAGGAAGGGGAACAGGGGATGGAGAGACCCAGTACTTC
CASSVGGRGTGDGETQYF
>.|TRBJ2-3|TRBV2|.
TGTGCCAGCAGTCTCACAGATACGCAGTATTTT
CASSLTDTQYF
>.|TRBJ1-2|TRBV11-2|.
TGTGCCAGCAGCTTAGCGGGACAAGACTATGGCTACACCTTC
CASSLAGQDYGYTF
>.|TRBJ2-1|TRBV7-7|.
TGTGCCAGCAGCTTAGCCGTAAATTATGAGCAGTTCTTC
CASSLAVNYEQFF
>.|TRBJ1-2|TRBV6-5|.
TGTGCCAGCAGTTACTTACCGGACAGATATGGCTACACCTTC
CASSYLPDRYGYTF
>TRBD1|TRBJ2-5|TRBV5-4|.
TGTGCCAGCAGCTTGTGGCAGGGGGCAAGAGAGACCCAGTACTTC
CASSLWQGARETQYF
>.|TRBJ2-7|TRBV5-1|.
TGCGCCAGCAGCTTGGATCGGGAAACCTACGAGCAGTACTTC
CASSLDRETYEQYF
>.|TRBJ2-2|TRBV5-1|.
TGCGCCAGCAGCTACATACTAGCCACGAACACCGGGGAGCTGTTTTTT
CASSYILATNTGELFF
>.|TRBJ2-3|TRBV15|.
TGTGCCACCAGCCGACGTACAGGGATTGGGAGAACAGATACGCAGTATTTT
CATSRRTGIGRTDTQYF
>.|TRBJ1-5|TRBV7-8|.
TGTGCCAGCAGCTTAGTGCGGGACCAGCCCCAGCATTTT
CASSLVRDQPQHF
>.|TRBJ1-4|TRBV6-5|few
TGTGCCAGCAGACGGACTCTCTCTGGGAATGAAAAACTGTTTTTT
CASRRTLSGNEKLFF
>TRBD2|TRBJ2-1|TRBV2|.
TGTGCCAGCAGTGAGGGACTAGCGGCCTTCGGGGAGCAGTTCTTC
CASSEGLAAFGEQFF
>.|TRBJ1-2|TRBV10-3|.
TGTGCCATCAGTGATCCTTCACTTCATTATGGCTACACCTTC
CAISDPSLHYGYTF